The source of this T cell receptor beta chain is a study of monozygotic twins with inflammatory bowel disease. The CDR3 covers 14 residues. Looked up from germline, CDR1 is DFQATT and CDR2 is SNEGSKA (reference sequence). Notes on the study in general: Comparison of concordant versus discordant twins revealed no difference in repertoire similarity, possibly due to limited power. In these data, no single strong IBD-associated signal or clonotype received support.

Worth noting for this clonotype: What it binds is unknown.

Per donor there was one draw, yielding a blood sample of 2.5 ml. TCRalpha and TCRbeta cDNA went through two nested PCRs of around 15 and 10 cycles. TCRdb reworked the 5' RACE reads into one entry per CDR3 protein, no DNA. The sample's table shows some 160,000 distinct CDR3 sequences. The TCR comes from a human donor with ulcerative colitis or Crohn's disease, or a healthy co-twin of an affected twin (not recorded which). Sequenced: blood. The chain carries TRBV20-1 and TRBJ1-2. This CDR3 is CSARIGISNYGYTF.